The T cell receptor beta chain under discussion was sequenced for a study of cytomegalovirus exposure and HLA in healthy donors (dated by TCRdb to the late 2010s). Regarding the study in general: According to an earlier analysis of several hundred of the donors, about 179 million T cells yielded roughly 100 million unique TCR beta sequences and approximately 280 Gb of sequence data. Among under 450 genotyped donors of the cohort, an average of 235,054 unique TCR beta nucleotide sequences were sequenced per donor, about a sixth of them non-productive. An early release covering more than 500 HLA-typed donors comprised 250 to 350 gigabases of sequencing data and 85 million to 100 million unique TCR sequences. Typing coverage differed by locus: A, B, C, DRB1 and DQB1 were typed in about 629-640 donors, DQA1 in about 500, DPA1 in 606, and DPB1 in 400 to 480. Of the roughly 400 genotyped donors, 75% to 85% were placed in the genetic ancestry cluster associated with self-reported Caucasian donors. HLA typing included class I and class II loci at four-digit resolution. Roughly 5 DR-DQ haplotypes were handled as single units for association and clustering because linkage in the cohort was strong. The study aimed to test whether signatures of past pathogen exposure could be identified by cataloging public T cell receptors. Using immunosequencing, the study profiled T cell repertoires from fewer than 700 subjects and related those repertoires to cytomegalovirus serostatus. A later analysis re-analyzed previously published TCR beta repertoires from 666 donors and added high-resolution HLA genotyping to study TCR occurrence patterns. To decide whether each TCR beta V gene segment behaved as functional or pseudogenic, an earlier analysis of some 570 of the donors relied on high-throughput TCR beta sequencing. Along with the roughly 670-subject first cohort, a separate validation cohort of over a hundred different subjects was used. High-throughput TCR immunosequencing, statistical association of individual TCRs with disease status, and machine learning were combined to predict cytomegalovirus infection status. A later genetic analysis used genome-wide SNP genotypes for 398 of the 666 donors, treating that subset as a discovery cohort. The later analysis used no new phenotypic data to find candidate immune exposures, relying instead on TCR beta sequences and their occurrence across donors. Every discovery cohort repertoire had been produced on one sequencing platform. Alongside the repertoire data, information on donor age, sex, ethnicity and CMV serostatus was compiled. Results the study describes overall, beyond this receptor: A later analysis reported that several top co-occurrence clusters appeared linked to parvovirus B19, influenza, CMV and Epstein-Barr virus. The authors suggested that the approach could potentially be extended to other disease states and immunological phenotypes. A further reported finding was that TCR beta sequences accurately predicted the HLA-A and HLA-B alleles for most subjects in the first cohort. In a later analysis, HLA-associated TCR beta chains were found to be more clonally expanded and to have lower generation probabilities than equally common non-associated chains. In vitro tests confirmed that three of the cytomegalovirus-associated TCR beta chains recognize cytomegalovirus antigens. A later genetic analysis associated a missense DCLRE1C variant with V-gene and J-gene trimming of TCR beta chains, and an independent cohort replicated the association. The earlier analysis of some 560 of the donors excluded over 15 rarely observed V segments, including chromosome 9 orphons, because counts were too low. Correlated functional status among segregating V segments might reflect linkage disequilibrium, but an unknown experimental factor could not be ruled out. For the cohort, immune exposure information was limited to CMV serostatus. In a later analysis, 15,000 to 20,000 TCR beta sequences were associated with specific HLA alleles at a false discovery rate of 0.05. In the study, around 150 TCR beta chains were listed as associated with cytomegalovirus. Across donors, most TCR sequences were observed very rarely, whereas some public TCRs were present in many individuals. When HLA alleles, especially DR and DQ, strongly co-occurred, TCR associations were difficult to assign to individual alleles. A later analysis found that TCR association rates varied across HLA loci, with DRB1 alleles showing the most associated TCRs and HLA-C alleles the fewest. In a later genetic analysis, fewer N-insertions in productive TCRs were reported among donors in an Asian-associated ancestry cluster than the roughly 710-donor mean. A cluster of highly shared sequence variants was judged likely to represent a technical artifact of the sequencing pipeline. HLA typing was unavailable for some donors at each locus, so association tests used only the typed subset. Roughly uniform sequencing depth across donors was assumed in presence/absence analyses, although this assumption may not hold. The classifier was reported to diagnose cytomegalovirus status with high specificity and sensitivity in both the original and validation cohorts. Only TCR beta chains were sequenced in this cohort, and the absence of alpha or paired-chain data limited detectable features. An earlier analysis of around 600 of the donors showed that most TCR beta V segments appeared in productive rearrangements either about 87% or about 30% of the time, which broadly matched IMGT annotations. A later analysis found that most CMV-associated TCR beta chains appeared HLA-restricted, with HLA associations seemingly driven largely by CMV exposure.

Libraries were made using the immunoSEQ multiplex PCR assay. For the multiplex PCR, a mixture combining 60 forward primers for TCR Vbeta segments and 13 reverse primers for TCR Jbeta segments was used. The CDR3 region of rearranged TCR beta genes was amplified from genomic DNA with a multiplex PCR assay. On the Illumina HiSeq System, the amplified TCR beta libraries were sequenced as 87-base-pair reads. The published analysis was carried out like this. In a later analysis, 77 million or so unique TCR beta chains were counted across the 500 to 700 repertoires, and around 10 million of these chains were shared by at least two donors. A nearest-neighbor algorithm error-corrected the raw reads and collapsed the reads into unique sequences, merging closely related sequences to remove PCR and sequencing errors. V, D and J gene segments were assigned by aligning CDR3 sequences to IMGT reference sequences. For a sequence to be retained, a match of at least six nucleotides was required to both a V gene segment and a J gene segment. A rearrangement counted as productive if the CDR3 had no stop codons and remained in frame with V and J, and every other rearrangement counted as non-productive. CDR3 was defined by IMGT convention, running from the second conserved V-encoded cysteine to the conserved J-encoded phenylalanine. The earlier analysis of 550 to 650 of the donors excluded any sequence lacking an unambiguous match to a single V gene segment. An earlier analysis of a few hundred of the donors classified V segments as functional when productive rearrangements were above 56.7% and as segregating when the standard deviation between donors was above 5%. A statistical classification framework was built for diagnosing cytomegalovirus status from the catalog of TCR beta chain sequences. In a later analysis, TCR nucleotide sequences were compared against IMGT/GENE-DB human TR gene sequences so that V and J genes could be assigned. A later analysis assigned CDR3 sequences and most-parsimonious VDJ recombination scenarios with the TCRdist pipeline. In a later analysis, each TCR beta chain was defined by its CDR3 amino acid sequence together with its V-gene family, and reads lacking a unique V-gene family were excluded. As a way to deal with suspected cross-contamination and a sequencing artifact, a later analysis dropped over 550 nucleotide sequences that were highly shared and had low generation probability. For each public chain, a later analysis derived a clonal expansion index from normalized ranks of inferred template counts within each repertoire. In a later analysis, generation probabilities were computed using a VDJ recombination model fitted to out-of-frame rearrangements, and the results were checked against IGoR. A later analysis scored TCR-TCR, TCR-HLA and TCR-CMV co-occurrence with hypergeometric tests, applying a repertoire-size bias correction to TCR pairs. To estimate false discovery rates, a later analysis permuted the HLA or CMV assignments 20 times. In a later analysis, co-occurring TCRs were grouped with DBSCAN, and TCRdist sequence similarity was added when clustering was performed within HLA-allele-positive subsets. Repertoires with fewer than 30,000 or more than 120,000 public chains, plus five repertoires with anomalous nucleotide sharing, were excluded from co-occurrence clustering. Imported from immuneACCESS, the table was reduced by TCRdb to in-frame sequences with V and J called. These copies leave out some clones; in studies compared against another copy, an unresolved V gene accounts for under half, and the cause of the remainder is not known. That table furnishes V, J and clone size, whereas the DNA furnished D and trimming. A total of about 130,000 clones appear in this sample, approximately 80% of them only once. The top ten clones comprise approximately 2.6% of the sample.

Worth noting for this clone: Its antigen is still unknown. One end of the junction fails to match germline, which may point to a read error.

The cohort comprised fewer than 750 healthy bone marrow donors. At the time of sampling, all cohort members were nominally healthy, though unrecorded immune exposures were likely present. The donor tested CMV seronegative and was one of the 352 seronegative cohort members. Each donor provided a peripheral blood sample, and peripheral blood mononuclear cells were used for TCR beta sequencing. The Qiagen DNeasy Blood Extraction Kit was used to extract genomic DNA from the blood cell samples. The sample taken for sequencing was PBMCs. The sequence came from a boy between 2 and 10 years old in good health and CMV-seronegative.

The CDR3 amino acid sequence is: CASSLLASGSGEQFF. The sequenced DNA: TGTGCTAGCAGCTTACTGGCGAGCGGGTCGGGGGAGCAGTTCTTC. The sequence is built from TRBV7-7 and TRBJ2-1, with TRBD2 perhaps the D gene, on 6 matching bases. The CDR3 spans 15 residues, from the cysteine through the phenylalanine. The DNA shown is the 45-base CDR3, in frame from base 1. CDR1 and CDR2 (SSHAT, FNYEAQ) derive from the germline V gene (reference sequence).